This T cell receptor (beta chain) emerged from a study of PD-1 blockade in classical Hodgkin lymphoma. Whole-study results and caveats: Newly diagnosed patients reportedly trailed healthy donors in baseline TCR diversity.

This CDR3 spans 15 amino acids. V was shortened by 7 bases and J by 6 bases, with 22 bases between the two germline ends. From germline, CDR1 is SGHNT and CDR2 YENEEA. There was relapse after autologous stem cell transplantation in every patient, and there was variation in brentuximab vedotin exposure. Relapsed/refractory classical Hodgkin lymphoma patients had complete, partial or progressive responses. Details on this clone: Its antigen is currently unknown.

Sequenced by immunoSEQ multiplex PCR; TCRdb stores in-frame clones only, minus some. The repertoire consists of about 45,000 clones, with approximately 70% occurring once and the leading ten covering about 2.8%. V and J are TRBV11-3 and TRBJ2-7; possible D gene TRBD1, 5 bases. The source of this sequence is a human donor with classical Hodgkin lymphoma. The sequencing here drew on peripheral blood mononuclear cells (PBMCs), taken before the second cycle of nivolumab. The CDR3 DNA reads as TGTGCCAGCAACCTCCGTCAGGGTCTCTGGTTCGAGCAGTACTTC. Translated: CASNLRQGLWFEQYF.